Shown below are 2 T cell receptor beta chains from a single sample sequenced in a study of human T cells and chemical hapten exposure. MiXCR was run by TCRdb on the RACE reads, yielding one entry per CDR3 protein. Among about 82,000 distinct CDR3 sequences, 10% to 15% were seen once, and the ten largest hold about 5.7%. As to time point: patch test 3, about 24 weeks after DPC sensitization. The treatment is: therapeutic diphenylcyclopropenone sensitization with weekly scalp DPC. Source: whole blood, taken in connection with sensitization to the hapten diphenylcyclopropenone (DPC). Receptors originate from a woman between 50 and 59 years old with alopecia areata. Some clones in this sample may be carry-over from other donors' samples.

V is TRBV12-3 or TRBV12-4 and J is TRBJ2-5; 11 nucleotides match TRBD2. After removal of 6 bases from V and 7 bases from J, the junction contained 4 bases not matched to a gene. This CDR3 has 13 amino acids. The CDR3 protein is CASSLAGGWTQYF. In nucleotides, the CDR3 is TGTGCCAGCAGCCTAGCGGGAGGTTGGACCCAGTACTTC.

This clonotype was found many times. The chain carries TRBV4-1 and TRBJ2-7, with D unresolved. With 1 base removed from V and 1 base from J, the gap between germline ends came to 11 bases. This CDR3 has 15 amino acids. Germline V gives CDR1 MGHRA, CDR2 YSYEKL. The chain's CDR3 is CASSQGLVTSYEQYF. CDR3 sequence (DNA): TGCGCCAGCAGCCAAGGTCTAGTTACGTCCTACGAGCAGTACTTC.